These T cell receptor beta chains were read from a single sample in a study of T-cell reconstitution after alpha-beta-depleted transplantation in children. Each CDR3 protein gets one entry after TCRdb re-called the PCR reads with MiXCR. The sample carries hundreds of thousands of distinct CDR3 sequences, about 12% recorded once. Sequenced here: PBMCs, sampled before TCRalphabeta/CD19-depleted stem cell transplant. The origin of the receptors is a girl aged 2-15 years with congenital amegakaryocytic thrombocytopenia, due to receive a stem cell transplant. The CDR3 runs from the conserved cysteine through the conserved F or W. D genes are given only for firm matches. Part of the rows lack a size; the others show once, few, many or a class for expanded clones.

d_gene,v_gene,abundance,j_gene,len,CDR3aa,CDR3nt
TRBD2,TRBV6-5,many,TRBJ2-1,15,CASSYTSGDYNEQFF,TGTGCCAGCAGTTATACTAGCGGGGACTACAATGAGCAGTTCTTC
NA,TRBV5-1,few,TRBJ1-4,18,CASSPNYSGGSVNEKLFF,TGCGCCAGCAGCCCGAACTACAGTGGAGGTTCCGTTAATGAAAAACTGTTTTTT
NA,TRBV30,few,TRBJ1-3,12,CAWSVRFDIIYF,TGTGCCTGGAGTGTCCGATTTGACATCATATATTTT
NA,TRBV28,many,TRBJ2-1,15,CASSFLLPANGEQFF,TGTGCCAGCAGTTTTTTGTTGCCGGCAAATGGTGAGCAGTTCTTC
NA,TRBV20-1,many,TRBJ2-3,13,CSAQNVGRDTQYF,TGCAGTGCTCAAAACGTGGGGAGAGATACGCAGTATTTT
NA,TRBV7-2,few,TRBJ1-1,15,CASSLVTRSGAEAFF,TGTGCCAGCAGCTTAGTCACCAGGTCGGGCGCTGAAGCTTTCTTT
NA,TRBV12-3/TRBV12-4,few,TRBJ2-1,16,CASSLVPRGPYNEQFF,TGTGCCAGCAGTTTAGTCCCCCGGGGCCCCTACAATGAGCAGTTCTTC
NA,TRBV7-2,few,TRBJ2-5,16,CASSLIARRVGETQYF,TGTGCCAGCAGCTTAATAGCGAGGAGAGTGGGTGAGACCCAGTACTTC
TRBD2,TRBV11-2,few,TRBJ2-1,14,CASSISGVYNEQFF,TGTGCCAGCAGCATTAGCGGGGTCTACAATGAGCAGTTCTTC
NA,TRBV12-3/TRBV12-4,NA,TRBJ2-5,14,CASSGRGMWGTQYF,TGTGCCAGCAGTGGCCGTGGGATGTGGGGGACCCAGTACTTC